A single TCR beta chain is shown here with its context. Use of 60 Vbeta and 13 Jbeta primers characterized the PCR. Here immunoSEQ multiplex PCR was the method, and the copy in TCRdb shows in-frame clones only, minus some. Of 150,000 to 200,000 clones listed, roughly 88% are singletons. CDR1 is MGHRA, CDR2 YSYEKL, per germline. CDR3 length: 13 residues. V lost 4 bases, J lost 7 bases, and 14 bases lay in between. These data are taken from a study of cytomegalovirus exposure and HLA in healthy donors. Sequencing was done on a sample of PBMCs. The clonotype comes from a girl aged 2-10 years in good health and CMV-seropositive. The chain uses TRBV4-1 and TRBJ2-7; no clear D. The CDR3 loop reads CASSLGTRMEQYF. CDR3 coding DNA: TGCGCCAGCAGCCTGGGCACCCGAATGGAGCAGTACTTC.